A single sample gave rise to the 2 T cell receptor beta chains below, sequenced in a study of shared T cell receptors in the human thymus. Some clones are missing from TCRdb's copy, which holds only in-frame ones; the method was immunoSEQ multiplex PCR. In the table there are roughly 560,000 clones, about 80% of which are singletons. The data were also submitted as part of a second study, on human thymus T cells.

The sequenced material came from thymocytes. These receptors originate from a boy under two years old with a congenital heart defect.

V and J are TRBV9 and TRBJ2-3; a weak D match, TRBD1 (7 bases). Germline loops: CDR1 SGDLS, CDR2 YYNGEE. V lost 1 base and J lost 3, with 12 bases in between. This CDR3 spans 15 amino acids. Written as DNA, the CDR3 is TGTGCCAGCAGCGTAATCCCAGGGGGGACAGATACGCAGTATTTT. Its translation: CASSVIPGGTDTQYF.

V and J are TRBV30 and TRBJ1-1, with TRBD1 identical over 9 bases. This CDR3 spans 19 amino acids. Germline CDR1 reads GTSNPN; CDR2 reads SVGIG (reference sequence). Germline trimming cut 4 bases from V and 1 base from J; bases unmatched to any gene: 19. CDR3 DNA sequence: TGTGCCTGGATTAAACCCCGGGACAGGGTTACGCAGGGGAACACTGAAGCTTTCTTT. Translated: CAWIKPRDRVTQGNTEAFF.